A single sample gave rise to the 30 T cell receptor beta chains below, sequenced in a study of technical replicates of blood from a handful of donors. Profiling relied on immunoSEQ multiplex PCR, and the TCRdb table lists in-frame clones only, not all of them. The repertoire holds roughly 62,000 clones, with 91% as singletons. The specimen was PBMCs. These receptor sequences come from a human donor in good health. Some clones in this sample may be carry-over from other donors' samples.

This chain joins TRBV6-5 and TRBJ2-1, with D unresolved. CDR3 length equals 13 residues. V lost 4 bases to trimming and J lost 6 bases, with 10 bases between them. The V gene's germline CDR1 is MNHEY and CDR2 SVGAGI. The CDR3 DNA sequence: TGTGCCAGCAGTTCCTTACTGCCCAATGAGCAGTTCTTC. It yields the protein CASSSLLPNEQFF.

The CDR3 DNA is TGCGCCAGCAGCCAAGATCGCAGCGGGGGATCGCAGTTCTTC. This codes for CASSQDRSGGSQFF. The chain has TRBV4-3 and TRBJ2-1; TRBD2 matches at 8 bases. CDR1 LGHNA and CDR2 YSLEER come from the germline V gene. The length of the CDR3 is 14 residues. The V gene end was trimmed by 0 bases and the J gene end by 12 bases; junction bases not matched to a gene: 7.

The chain joins TRBV2 to TRBJ2-1, with TRBD2 identical over 8 bases. CDR1 is SNHLY and CDR2 is FYNNEI in the germline V gene. Trimming removed 2 bases from V and 7 bases from J; junction bases left unmatched: 7. The length of the CDR3 is 15 residues. The CDR3 DNA reads as TGTGCCAGCAGTGAATCTAGCGGGTGGAGGAATGAGCAGTTCTTC. Translation: CASSESSGWRNEQFF.

This clone was detected once. V is TRBV7-3 and J is TRBJ2-5; D perhaps matches TRBD2 (5 bases). Looked up from germline, CDR1 is SGHTA and CDR2 is FQGTGA. With 5 bases removed from V and 3 bases from J, the gap between germline ends came to 10 bases. CDR3 size: 13 residues. The CDR3 nucleotides read TGTGCCAGCAGCGTGGCGCGGGAAGAGACCCAGTACTTC. This translates into CASSVAREETQYF.

This clone was seen a single time. The rearrangement links TRBV19 to TRBJ2-2; 10 bases are a match to TRBD1. J gave up 5 bases and V 6 bases, and 9 bases lay outside the gene matches. The CDR3 is 16 residues long. CDR1 LNHDA and CDR2 SQIVND come from the germline V gene (reference sequence). CDR3 nucleotide sequence: TGTGCCAGTAGGGATCGGACAGGGGGGTGGACCGGGGAGCTGTTTTTT. Translation: CASRDRTGGWTGELFF.

This clone was counted between two and nine times. This chain uses TRBV5-6 with TRBJ2-7; tentative D call: TRBD2 (6 bases). The CDR3 extends over 14 amino acids. Trimming left V 1 base short and J 0 bases short, with 8 bases between. Germline V CDR1 and CDR2: SGHDT, YYEEEE. The CDR3 DNA follows: TGTGCCAGCAGCTTGCGCGGGACCTCCTACGAGCAGTACTTC. Translation: CASSLRGTSYEQYF.

V is TRBV21-1 and J is TRBJ2-7; the table's D call, TRBD2, has no DNA check behind it. TRBV21-1 is noted as a pseudogene. The CDR3 covers 15 residues. In nucleotides, the CDR3 is TGTGCCAGCAAGTGGGGGACTAGCGGGGCCTACGAGCAGTACTTC. It encodes CASKWGTSGAYEQYF.

This clone is a singleton in its sample. The chain links TRBV5-1 to TRBJ2-1; D uncertain. Germline-derived CDR1 and CDR2 are SGHRS and YFSETQ. V lost 0 bases and J lost 3, with 4 bases in between. The CDR3 loop spans 13 amino acids. For the CDR3, the DNA is TGCGCCAGCAGCTTGGACAGCTACAATGAGCAGTTCTTC. This sequence encodes CASSLDSYNEQFF.

The chain is built from TRBV6-4 and TRBJ2-1; TRBD2 agrees at 11 bases. This CDR3 is 14 amino acids long. The germline gives CDR1 MRHNA, CDR2 SNTAGT. With V trimmed by 4 bases and J by 11 bases, 7 bases remained unmatched. CDR3 DNA: TGTGCCAGCAGTGGGCTAGCGGGGGGAGAGAAGCAGTTCTTC. It codes for CASSGLAGGEKQFF.

This rearrangement joins TRBV27 to TRBJ1-4; 7 bases map to TRBD1. Unmatched junction bases numbered 5, after V lost 5 bases and J lost 8 bases. The germline gives CDR1 MNHEY, CDR2 SMNVEV (reference sequence). This CDR3 comprises 13 residues. CDR3 sequence: CASSRQGPEKLFF. The CDR3, as DNA: TGTGCCAGCAGTCGACAGGGACCGGAAAAACTGTTTTTT.

This sequence joins TRBV6-1 and TRBJ1-6, with TRBD1 matching over 8 bases. Per germline, CDR1 MNHNS and CDR2 SASEGT. V was clipped by 3 bases and J by 8 bases; unmatched bases: 9. There are 16 residues in the CDR3. The CDR3 spells CASSDPGQGNYSPLHF. For the CDR3, the DNA is TGTGCCAGCAGTGACCCCGGACAGGGTAATTATTCACCCCTCCACTTT.

The table lists this clone with a few counts. This chain links TRBV5-1 with TRBJ2-2; 7 nucleotides match TRBD1. The trim removed 4 bases at V and 2 bases at J, leaving 14 bases unmatched. The CDR3 runs 18 residues. CDR1 and CDR2 from the germline V gene are SGHRS and YFSETQ. The chain's CDR3 is CASSPSPPGTANTGELFF. The CDR3 DNA sequence: TGCGCCAGCAGCCCTTCCCCCCCCGGGACAGCTAACACCGGGGAGCTGTTTTTT.

The V gene is TRBV10-3, the J gene TRBJ2-1; D perhaps matches TRBD1 (6 bases). The germline CDR1 and CDR2 sequences are ENHRY and SYGVKD. The CDR3 runs 16 residues. V lost 11 bases and J lost 0, with 20 bases in between. In DNA, the CDR3 is TGTGCCGTGGCCGAAAACAGGGAGAGCTCCTACAATGAGCAGTTCTTC. Amino acid sequence: CAVAENRESSYNEQFF.

The chain joins TRBV7-8 to TRBJ2-7; TRBD1 is a possible D gene (6 bases). CDR3 length: 12 residues. The ends were cut back, 5 bases at V and 5 bases at J, with 10 bases in the middle. CDR1 SGHVS and CDR2 FQNEAQ come from the germline V gene. CDR3 nucleotides: TGTGCCAGCAGCGCTACAGGGAACGAGCAGTACTTC. Its protein is CASSATGNEQYF.

The chain couples TRBV2 to TRBJ2-3, with TRBD1 as a possible D gene (5 bases). With 4 bases removed from V and 0 bases from J, the gap between germline ends came to 11 bases. The CDR3 sequence is 15 residues long. Looked up from germline, CDR1 is SNHLY and CDR2 is FYNNEI. The CDR3 loop reads CASSGSTASTDTQYF. DNA for the CDR3: TGTGCCAGCAGTGGATCGACAGCTAGCACAGATACGCAGTATTTT.

V and J are TRBV5-4 and TRBJ2-1; D perhaps matches TRBD2 (8 bases). The CDR3 length is 15 residues. The V end lost 6 bases, the J end lost 5 bases, and 18 bases lay between the germline ends. In germline, CDR1 is SGHNT, CDR2 YYREEE (reference sequence). CDR3 DNA sequence: TGTGCCAGCACCCCAGGGGGACTAGGAAACAATGAGCAGTTCTTC. Amino acids: CASTPGGLGNNEQFF.

The chain joins TRBV4-2 to TRBJ2-7, with a possible D match to TRBD2 (5 bases). With 1 base removed from V and 1 base from J, the gap between germline ends came to 14 bases. CDR1 and CDR2 from the germline V gene are LGHNA and YNFKEQ. The CDR3 spans 16 residues. CDR3 amino acids: CASSQVIGVASYEQYF. The DNA for the CDR3 is TGTGCCAGCAGCCAAGTGATCGGGGTCGCTTCCTACGAGCAGTACTTC.

This rearrangement joins TRBV6-5 to TRBJ1-2, with TRBD1 as a possible D gene (6 bases). This CDR3 is built from 13 residues. The V and J ends lost 6 bases and 1 base respectively, with 9 bases between them. Germline V gene lookup returns CDR1 MNHEY and CDR2 SVGAGI. The DNA of the CDR3 is TGTGCCAGCAGGACGGACAGTAACTATGGCTACACCTTC. As protein: CASRTDSNYGYTF.

The gene calls are TRBV7-8 and TRBJ2-7; no clear D. CDR1 is SGHVS and CDR2 is FQNEAQ in the germline V gene. With 3 bases removed from V and 1 base from J, the gap between germline ends came to 7 bases. This CDR3 region has 13 residues. CDR3 amino acids: CASSLVQSYEQYF. DNA for the CDR3: TGTGCCAGCAGCTTGGTACAGTCCTACGAGCAGTACTTC.

The chain combines TRBV5-1 with TRBJ2-2, with D perhaps TRBD2 (6 bases). The CDR3 contains 16 residues. Germline CDR1 SGHRS, CDR2 YFSETQ. V lost 0 bases to trimming and J lost 2 bases, with 11 bases between them. The CDR3 is CASSLVAGTNTGELFF. The CDR3 DNA follows: TGCGCCAGCAGCTTGGTCGCGGGGACTAACACCGGGGAGCTGTTTTTT.

The V and J genes are TRBV6-1 and TRBJ1-2; D is unresolved. V lost 1 base and J lost 4, with 13 bases in between. The CDR3 runs 15 residues. Per germline, CDR1 MNHNS and CDR2 SASEGT. Here the CDR3 reads CASSEGAGSFYGYTF. For the CDR3, the DNA is TGTGCCAGCAGTGAAGGGGCAGGCTCATTCTATGGCTACACCTTC.

A single count supports this clone. The sample contains more than one DNA sequence encoding this CDR3. The CDR3 DNA is TGTGCCAGCAGCGCCCAGACAGGGTCTGGAAACACCATATATTTT. Protein: CASSAQTGSGNTIYF. The chain carries TRBV7-9 and TRBJ1-3; 7 bases agree with TRBD1. Germline CDR1 is SEHNR and CDR2 is FQNEAQ (reference sequence). The CDR3 is 15 amino acids. The ends lost 5 bases at V and 1 base at J; junction bases unmatched: 5.

This clone was observed once. J is TRBJ2-3 and V is TRBV6-1; possibly TRBD1 for D (6 bases). Trimming pared 2 bases from V and 2 bases from J, leaving 20 bases between. Germline assignment: CDR1 MNHNS and CDR2 SASEGT. The CDR3 is 18 residues long. The CDR3 sequence: CASSEISVPGQTTDTQYF. CDR3 DNA sequence: TGTGCCAGCAGTGAAATTTCGGTCCCCGGACAGACCACAGATACGCAGTATTTT.

The rearrangement joins TRBV2 to TRBJ2-1, with TRBD1 matching over 7 bases. Germline loops: CDR1 SNHLY, CDR2 FYNNEI. Trimming at V came to 4 bases and at J to 6 bases, leaving 6 bases not matched to a gene. The CDR3 sequence is 14 residues long. The chain's CDR3 is CASSVDRVINEQFF. DNA for the CDR3: TGTGCCAGCAGTGTTGACAGGGTGATCAATGAGCAGTTCTTC. The full variable domain, its missing parts supplied by reference TRBV2 and TRBJ2-1, is EPEVTQTPSHQVTQMGQEVILRCVPISNHLYFYWYRQILGQKVEFLVSFYNNEISEKSEIFDDQFSVERPDGSNFTLKIRSTKLEDSAMYFCASSVDRVINEQFFGPGTRLTVL.

This rearrangement joins TRBV5-1 to TRBJ2-7; TRBD1 matches at 9 bases. Per germline, CDR1 SGHRS and CDR2 YFSETQ. The V segment lost 0 bases and the J segment 4 bases; nucleotides outside the gene matches: 5. This CDR3 contains 15 residues. The CDR3 region is CASSLAGQGFYEQYF. The CDR3 coding sequence is TGCGCCAGCAGCTTGGCTGGACAGGGGTTTTACGAGCAGTACTTC.

This chain links TRBV2 with TRBJ1-2; TRBD1 agrees at 8 bases. The CDR3 has 15 residues. Germline CDR1 reads SNHLY; CDR2 reads FYNNEI. V trimming: 7 bases; J trimming: 6 bases; junction bases outside the gene matches: 13. CDR3 loop: CASTALQGARDGYTF. CDR3 nucleotide sequence: TGTGCCAGCACCGCGCTCCAGGGGGCTCGTGATGGCTACACCTTC.

V is TRBV5-6 and J is TRBJ1-1; TRBD1 is a possible D gene (5 bases). CDR1 is SGHDT and CDR2 is YYEEEE in the germline V gene. The CDR3 loop spans 14 amino acids. Deletions cut 0 bases from V and 2 bases from J, with 8 bases between. The CDR3 region is CASSLAQGNTEAFF. Here the CDR3 DNA reads TGTGCCAGCAGCTTGGCGCAGGGCAACACTGAAGCTTTCTTT.

J is TRBJ1-5 and V is TRBV4-3; 7 bases match TRBD1. Trimming at V came to 1 base and at J to 4 bases, leaving 7 bases not matched to a gene. In germline, CDR1 is LGHNA, CDR2 YSLEER. The CDR3 length is 16 residues. The CDR3 loop is CASSQGTGVLNQPQHF. DNA for the CDR3: TGCGCCAGCAGCCAAGGTACAGGGGTTTTGAATCAGCCCCAGCATTTT.

CDR3 residues: CASSIRGQNQPQHF. CDR3 bases: TGTGCCAGTAGTATCAGGGGGCAGAATCAGCCCCAGCATTTT. V and J are TRBV19 and TRBJ1-5; 8 nucleotides line up with TRBD1. The ends lost 3 bases at V and 4 bases at J; junction bases unmatched: 2. The germline V gene has CDR1 LNHDA and CDR2 SQIVND (reference sequence). The CDR3 loop spans 14 amino acids.

The J gene is TRBJ1-6, the V gene TRBV15, with TRBD1 identical over 9 bases. The CDR3 has 15 amino acids. With 1 base clipped from V and 7 bases from J, the junction kept 2 bases outside the gene matches. Germline assignment: CDR1 LNHNV and CDR2 YYDKDF (reference sequence). CDR3 in amino acids: CATSRGGTGNSPLHF. The CDR3 DNA reads TGTGCCACCAGCAGAGGGGGGACAGGGAATTCACCCCTCCACTTT.